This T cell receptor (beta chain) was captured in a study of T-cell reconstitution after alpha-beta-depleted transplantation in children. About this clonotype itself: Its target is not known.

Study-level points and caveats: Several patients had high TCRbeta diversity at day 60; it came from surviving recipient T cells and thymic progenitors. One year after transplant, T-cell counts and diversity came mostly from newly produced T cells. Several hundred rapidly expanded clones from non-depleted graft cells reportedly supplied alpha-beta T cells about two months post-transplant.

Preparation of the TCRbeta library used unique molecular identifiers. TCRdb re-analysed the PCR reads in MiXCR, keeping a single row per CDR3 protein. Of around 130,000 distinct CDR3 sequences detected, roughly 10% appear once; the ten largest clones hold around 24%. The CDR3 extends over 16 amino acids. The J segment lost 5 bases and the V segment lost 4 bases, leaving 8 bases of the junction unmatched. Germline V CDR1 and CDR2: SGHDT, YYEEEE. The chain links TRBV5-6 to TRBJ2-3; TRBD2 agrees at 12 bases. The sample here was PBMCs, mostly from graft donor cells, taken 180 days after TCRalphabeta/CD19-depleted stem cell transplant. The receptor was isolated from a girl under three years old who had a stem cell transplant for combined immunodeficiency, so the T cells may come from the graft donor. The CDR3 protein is CASSLSSGGALDTQYF. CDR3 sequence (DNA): TGTGCCAGCAGCCTGTCTAGCGGGGGGGCGTTAGATACGCAGTATTTT.